This is a list of T cell receptor beta chains from one sample in a study of cytomegalovirus exposure and HLA in healthy donors. Some clones are missing from TCRdb's copy, which holds only in-frame ones; the method was immunoSEQ multiplex PCR. The repertoire has over 65,000 clones, approximately 71% of them found once; the top ten carry roughly 7.7%. The sequenced sample was PBMCs. These receptor sequences come from a man aged 55-75 years in good health and CMV-seropositive. CDR3s include the opening cysteine and the closing phenylalanine or tryptophan. The order of the fields is CDR3 DNA, CDR3 protein, V gene, CDR3 length, J gene, clone size, D gene. The D gene is left open where the match is weak. Only some rows state a clone size, as once, few, many or a class for expanded clones.

TGTGCCAGCAGTGAAGAGGGAGGGTTTTACGAGCAGTACTTC,CASSEEGGFYEQYF,TRBV6-1,14,TRBJ2-7,.,TRBD2
TGTGCCAGCAGTGAAAGGGGAAACTATGGCTACACCTTC,CASSERGNYGYTF,TRBV6-4,13,TRBJ1-2,.,.
TGTGCCAGCAGCTTTAGCGGGGAAGCCTACGAGCAGTACTTC,CASSFSGEAYEQYF,TRBV11-2,14,TRBJ2-7,.,TRBD2
TGTGCCAGCAGTTATAGACTCTACACTGAAGCTTTCTTT,CASSYRLYTEAFF,TRBV27,13,TRBJ1-1,.,.
TGTGCCAGCAGTGACGCGGGAGGGGGAGCAGATACGCAGTATTTT,CASSDAGGGADTQYF,TRBV6-1,15,TRBJ2-3,few,TRBD2
TGTGCCAGCAGGCCGGGACAGACACACAATGAGCAGTTCTTC,CASRPGQTHNEQFF,TRBV27,14,TRBJ2-1,.,TRBD1
TGTGCCACCAGCGACAGGGGTTGGGGCGAGCAGTACTTC,CATSDRGWGEQYF,TRBV15,13,TRBJ2-7,.,TRBD1
TGTGCCAGCAGCTTGGCTAGGACAGGGGGTCCGTACGAGCAGTACTTC,CASSLARTGGPYEQYF,TRBV5-5,16,TRBJ2-7,few,TRBD1
TGTGCCAGCAGCCTAAACAGGGGGCTAAGCGAAAAACTGTTTTTT,CASSLNRGLSEKLFF,TRBV11-2,15,TRBJ1-4,few,TRBD1
TGTGCCAGCAGCTTGACGGCCGCAGGGGTAGCTTTCTTT,CASSLTAAGVAFF,TRBV11-2,13,TRBJ1-1,once,.
TGTGCCAGCAGCTTAGACCAGACAGCGTATGGCTACACCTTC,CASSLDQTAYGYTF,TRBV11-2,14,TRBJ1-2,.,.
TGTGCCAGCAGCCGGGACAGGCAAAGCTCCTACGAGCAGTACTTC,CASSRDRQSSYEQYF,TRBV7-8,15,TRBJ2-7,.,TRBD1
TGTGCCAGTAGTATAGATCTGGGGGCCATGCCTGGCTACACCTTC,CASSIDLGAMPGYTF,TRBV19,15,TRBJ1-2,.,.
TGTGCCAGCAGCACGGGACAGTTTTATGGCTACACCTTC,CASSTGQFYGYTF,TRBV6-5,13,TRBJ1-2,.,TRBD1
TGTGCCAGCAGCCTGGGACTAGCGGGGGGGGGCACAGATACGCAGTATTTT,CASSLGLAGGGTDTQYF,TRBV7-6,17,TRBJ2-3,.,TRBD2
TGTGCCAGCAGCCCGAGGACAGGGCATCGGTTCGCTGGGGCCAACGTCCTGACTTTC,CASSPRTGHRFAGANVLTF,TRBV7-2,19,TRBJ2-6,.,TRBD1
TGTGCCAGCAGCTTAGTTTGGGGCGCCAGCGGGGAGCTGTTTTTT,CASSLVWGASGELFF,TRBV11-3,15,TRBJ2-2,.,.
TGTGCCATCAGTGCTAGCGGGGCTCGGGATGAGCAGTTCTTC,CAISASGARDEQFF,TRBV10-3,14,TRBJ2-1,.,TRBD2
TGCAGCGCTGGACAGAATGTTAACTATGGCTACACCTTC,CSAGQNVNYGYTF,TRBV29-1,13,TRBJ1-2,.,.
TGTGCCATTGGGACAGACCTCACAGATACGCAGTATTTT,CAIGTDLTDTQYF,TRBV25-1,13,TRBJ2-3,.,TRBD1
TGTGCCAGCAGCTCGCCTTGGGGCAATCGGGTCAATCAGCCCCAGCATTTT,CASSSPWGNRVNQPQHF,TRBV11-2,17,TRBJ1-5,few,.
TGTGCCAGCAGCTTAGCCGGGATTGGCTACACCTTC,CASSLAGIGYTF,TRBV7-9,12,TRBJ1-2,.,.
TGTGCCATCAGGAGGGACAGGGAGAACACTGAAGCTTTCTTT,CAIRRDRENTEAFF,TRBV10-3,14,TRBJ1-1,.,TRBD1
TGCGCCAGCAGCTTGGGTGGTCGGGGGGGGCGAGATACGCAGTATTTT,CASSLGGRGGRDTQYF,TRBV5-1,16,TRBJ2-3,.,TRBD2
TGCGCCAGCAGCGAGCAAACTAATGAAAAACTGTTTTTT,CASSEQTNEKLFF,TRBV5-1,13,TRBJ1-4,.,.
TGTGCCAGCAGCCCGCAGGGACAAACCTACGAGCAGTACTTC,CASSPQGQTYEQYF,TRBV7-6,14,TRBJ2-7,.,.
TGTGCCAGCAGCTTTCCTCAGGCGGGAGAAGAGACCCAGTACTTC,CASSFPQAGEETQYF,TRBV7-9,15,TRBJ2-5,.,TRBD2
TGTGCCAGTAGTACGCGGGACAGGGGAGTTGAAGAGACCCAGTACTTC,CASSTRDRGVEETQYF,TRBV19,16,TRBJ2-5,.,TRBD1
TGTGCCAGCAGCTTGGATCGGGGGGCTTATGGCTACACCTTC,CASSLDRGAYGYTF,TRBV5-6,14,TRBJ1-2,.,.
TGTGCCAGCAGCAAGGACAGAACGAATTCACCCCTCCACTTT,CASSKDRTNSPLHF,TRBV6-5,14,TRBJ1-6,.,.
TGCGCCAGCAGCTTATCGGGAGATGATCAGCCCCAGCATTTT,CASSLSGDDQPQHF,TRBV5-1,14,TRBJ1-5,.,.
TGCGCCAGCAGCTTGGGGACAGGGGAAGAGACCCAGTACTTC,CASSLGTGEETQYF,TRBV5-1,14,TRBJ2-5,.,TRBD1
TGTGCCAGTATTCCGACAGGGAGAAATAATTCACCCCTCCACTTT,CASIPTGRNNSPLHF,TRBV19,15,TRBJ1-6,.,TRBD1
TGTGCTAGCGGGGTGGCAGGGATTTACAATGAGCAGTTCTTC,CASGVAGIYNEQFF,TRBV5-6,14,TRBJ2-1,.,TRBD2
TGTGCCAGCAGCTTGAGAGGGTCATATAGCAATCAGCCCCAGCATTTT,CASSLRGSYSNQPQHF,TRBV5-5,16,TRBJ1-5,.,.
TGTGCCAGCAGCTTTACATTCACAGATACGCAGTATTTT,CASSFTFTDTQYF,TRBV7-8,13,TRBJ2-3,.,.
TGCAGCGTTGAAGCCAGGGGGCACAACACTGAAGCTTTCTTT,CSVEARGHNTEAFF,TRBV29-1,14,TRBJ1-1,.,TRBD1
TGTGCCAGCAGCGTAGACAGGGGGTCGAATTCACCCCTCCACTTT,CASSVDRGSNSPLHF,TRBV9,15,TRBJ1-6,.,TRBD1